Each of the 8 T cell receptor beta chains below was sequenced from the same sample in a study of PD-1 blockade in classical Hodgkin lymphoma. Assay: immunoSEQ multiplex PCR; the TCRdb copy retains only in-frame clones and omits some. Counted here are roughly 96,000 clones, about 92% occurring once; the ten biggest clones make up approximately 2%. As to time point: cycle 4 day 1 (C4D1), after 5 to 7 weeks of nivolumab. Relapses following autologous stem cell transplantation were seen in all patients, with brentuximab vedotin exposure varying. The sample was peripheral blood mononuclear cells (PBMCs), taken before the fourth cycle of nivolumab. The receptors were sampled from a human donor with classical Hodgkin lymphoma.

This chain joins TRBV28 and TRBJ1-4; D call uncertain. This CDR3 comprises 16 residues. Germline CDR1 is MDHEN and CDR2 is SYDVKM. Trimming left V 5 bases short and J 0 bases short, with 13 bases between. The CDR3 nucleotides read TGTGCCAGCAGTCCCAACCTCCTAGCAACTAATGAAAAACTGTTTTTT. This sequence encodes CASSPNLLATNEKLFF.

The chain combines TRBV30 with TRBJ2-2, with D possibly being TRBD1 or TRBD2 (6 bases each). This CDR3 is 15 amino acids long. In germline, CDR1 is GTSNPN, CDR2 SVGIG (reference sequence). V gave up 0 bases and J gave up 4 bases, with 12 bases separating them. This chain's CDR3 is CAWSVRGRSTGELFF. In DNA, the CDR3 is TGTGCCTGGAGTGTTCGGGGGCGAAGCACCGGGGAGCTGTTTTTT.

The chain uses TRBV28 and TRBJ2-7; 12 positions match TRBD2. V shed 3 bases, J shed 4 bases, and the junction held 13 bases outside the gene matches. Germline V gives CDR1 MDHEN, CDR2 SYDVKM. The CDR3 has 18 amino acids. The CDR3 DNA reads as TGTGCCAGCAGTTTTACCCCCAATCGACTAGCGGGAGTTTACGAGCAGTACTTC. Translated, it gives CASSFTPNRLAGVYEQYF.

The chain employs TRBV7-6 and TRBJ1-1, with D hard to call. Trimming left V 1 base short and J 5 bases short, with 11 bases between. Germline V gives CDR1 SGHVS, CDR2 FNYEAQ. The CDR3 covers 14 residues. The DNA of the CDR3 is TGTGCCAGCAGCTTAGGACCCGGGAGAACTGAAGCTTTCTTT. It encodes CASSLGPGRTEAFF.

CDR3 sequence (DNA): TGTGCCAGCAGCTCCGGGGTCGGGGTGCCCTCCTACGAGCAGTACTTC. It translates to CASSSGVGVPSYEQYF. The chain employs TRBV11-2 and TRBJ2-7; D is possibly TRBD2 (5 bases). Germline assignment: CDR1 SGHAT and CDR2 FQNNGV. Trimming pared 4 bases from V and 0 bases from J, leaving 16 bases between. The CDR3 totals 16 residues. Based on the CDR3 plus reference TRBV11-2 and TRBJ2-7, the full variable domain is EAGVAQSPRYKIIEKRQSVAFWCNPISGHATLYWYQQILGQGPKLLIQFQNNGVVDDSQLPKDRFSAERLKGVDSTLKIQPAKLEDSAVYLCASSSGVGVPSYEQYFGPGTRLTVT.

Here the CDR3 DNA reads TGTGCCAGCAGTTTAGCGGGACAGGGCTACGAGCAGTACTTC. It codes for CASSLAGQGYEQYF. The chain joins TRBV28 to TRBJ2-7, with TRBD1 matching over 9 bases. V was pared by 2 bases and J by 3 bases, with 2 bases of the junction left unmatched. The CDR3 runs 14 residues. From germline, CDR1 is MDHEN and CDR2 SYDVKM.

For the CDR3, the DNA is TGTGCCAGCAGCTTGTGGGGTGTCGATCTCTTTGGCTACACCTTC. The encoded protein is CASSLWGVDLFGYTF. The chain employs TRBV5-6 and TRBJ1-2; D remains unclear. The CDR3 has 15 amino acids. Germline assignment: CDR1 SGHDT and CDR2 YYEEEE. V was cut by 1 base and J by 7 bases, with 17 bases left in between.

This rearrangement joins TRBV30 to TRBJ1-2; D is uncertain. Trimming removed 0 bases from V and 4 bases from J, with 6 bases in between. Per germline, CDR1 GTSNPN and CDR2 SVGIG (reference sequence). This CDR3 is 12 amino acids long. CDR3 sequence reads: CAWSVTSYGYTF. The CDR3 region has the DNA TGTGCCTGGAGTGTAACCAGCTATGGCTACACCTTC.